The 14 T cell receptor beta chains below were found in one sample sequenced in a study of blood T cell repertoires in COVID-19. The protocol was immunoSEQ multiplex PCR, while the TCRdb copy is restricted to in-frame clones and leaves out a portion. The sample records about 440,000 clones, roughly 90% being singletons. The sequenced sample consisted of peripheral blood. Receptor source: a woman in her 30s with acute or convalescent COVID-19.

In its sample, this clone was seen once. This rearrangement joins TRBV7-3 to TRBJ2-3; a weak D match, TRBD2 (6 bases). Germline V CDR1 and CDR2: SGHTA, FQGTGA. V was shortened by 1 base and J by 8 bases, with 16 bases between the two germline ends. This CDR3 has 15 amino acids. The CDR3 loop reads CASSLNRAGGGTQYF. The CDR3, as DNA: TGTGCCAGCAGCTTAAATCGTGCCGGGGGAGGTACGCAGTATTTT.

V usage is TRBV5-1 and J usage is TRBJ1-2; 10 bases map to TRBD1. J gave up 5 bases and V 5 bases, and 6 bases lay outside the gene matches. The length of the CDR3 is 14 residues. CDR1 is SGHRS, CDR2 YFSETQ, per germline. CDR3 coding DNA: TGCGCCAGCAGAACCGACAGGGGGCTTTATGGCTACACCTTC. Residues: CASRTDRGLYGYTF.

The V call is TRBV24-1, the J call TRBJ2-2; 10 bases fit TRBD1. CDR3 size: 16 residues. The germline V gene encodes CDR1 KGHDR and CDR2 SFDVKD. After removal of 3 bases from V and 3 bases from J, the junction contained 3 bases not matched to a gene. The CDR3 sequence is CATSDPTGGDTGELFF. CDR3 bases: TGTGCCACCAGTGATCCGACAGGGGGCGACACCGGGGAGCTGTTTTTT.

This sequence joins TRBV27 and TRBJ2-7; D possibly corresponds to TRBD2 (6 bases). CDR1 and CDR2 from the germline V gene are MNHEY and SMNVEV (reference sequence). This CDR3 is built from 13 residues. V was shortened by 0 bases and J by 7 bases, with 10 bases between the two germline ends. In nucleotides, the CDR3 is TGTGCCAGCAGTTTATCAGCAGGAGGGGAGCAGTACTTC. It specifies CASSLSAGGEQYF.

The J gene is TRBJ1-4, the V gene TRBV6-5; the D gene is possibly TRBD1 (6 bases). Germline-derived CDR1 and CDR2 are MNHEY and SVGAGI. The CDR3 runs 15 residues. The V and J ends lost 11 bases and 4 bases respectively, with 20 bases between them. CDR3 loop: CAAKSPGTRNEKLFF. In DNA form, the CDR3 reads TGTGCCGCAAAATCTCCCGGGACACGTAATGAAAAACTGTTTTTT.

The chain uses TRBV4-1 and TRBJ2-7, with 7 nucleotides matching TRBD1. The CDR3 spans 14 residues. J lost 3 bases, V lost 3 bases, and 5 bases had no gene match. The V gene's germline CDR1 is MGHRA and CDR2 YSYEKL. The DNA of the CDR3 is TGCGCCAGCAGCCACCTGACAGGGTTCTACGAGCAGTACTTC. This sequence encodes CASSHLTGFYEQYF.

This clone was recorded once. The genes are TRBV19 and TRBJ1-5; D uncertain. The germline gives CDR1 LNHDA, CDR2 SQIVND (reference sequence). The CDR3 has 12 residues. Trimming removed 3 bases from V and 7 bases from J, with 7 bases in between. Written as DNA, the CDR3 is TGTGCCAGTAGTATCTACAGCCAGCCCCAGCATTTT. The encoded protein is CASSIYSQPQHF.

This chain connects TRBV11-2 to TRBJ2-7; D remains unclear. The CDR3 consists of 13 residues. Germline values: CDR1 SGHAT, CDR2 FQNNGV. Deletions cut 8 bases from V and 4 bases from J, with 15 bases between. CDR3 loop: CASSTRSAYEQYF. For the CDR3, the DNA is TGTGCCAGCTCCACCCGGTCAGCGTACGAGCAGTACTTC.

The J gene is TRBJ1-2, the V gene TRBV5-4; 8 bases are a match to TRBD1. CDR1 SGHNT and CDR2 YYREEE come from the germline V gene (reference sequence). The CDR3 length is 13 residues. V dropped 3 bases and J dropped 2; count of bases not matched to a gene: 0. The CDR3 DNA is TGTGCCAGCAGCTGGGACAGGAACTATGGCTACACCTTC. Residues: CASSWDRNYGYTF.

The V call is TRBV12-2, the J call TRBJ2-7; the D call TRBD1 from the table was never checked on the DNA. TRBV12-2 is recorded as a pseudogene. This CDR3 comprises 19 residues. The CDR3 nucleotides are TGTGCAAGTCGCTTAGCACTGGGGAATGGACAGGACTTCTCCTACGAGCAGTACTTC. Protein: CASRLALGNGQDFSYEQYF.

V usage is TRBV9 and J usage is TRBJ2-1; 14 bases map to TRBD2. This CDR3 has 14 residues. Looked up from germline, CDR1 is SGDLS and CDR2 is YYNGEE. V lost 3 bases and J lost 15; bases outside the gene matches: 8. In DNA form, the CDR3 reads TGTGCCAGCAGCGCGAGACTAGCGGGGGGGGACCTGTTCTTC. Protein: CASSARLAGGDLFF.

The rearrangement joins TRBV7-9 to TRBJ1-2; 7 nucleotides match TRBD1. The CDR3 contains 14 residues. The V segment lost 1 base and the J segment 3 bases; nucleotides outside the gene matches: 2. CDR1 and CDR2 from the germline V gene are SEHNR and FQNEAQ (reference sequence). The CDR3 sequence: CASSLEGTDYGYTF. CDR3 DNA sequence: TGTGCCAGCAGCTTAGAAGGGACAGACTATGGCTACACCTTC.

Comments on this clone: The sample has other DNA sequences that encode this CDR3 too. J is TRBJ2-5 and V is TRBV7-3; a possible D gene is TRBD2 (5 bases). This CDR3 comprises 15 residues. Germline assignment: CDR1 SGHTA and CDR2 FQGTGA. Trimming left V 2 bases short and J 2 bases short, with 12 bases between. In DNA form, the CDR3 reads TGTGCCAGCAGCTTATCTTCGGGGTGGCAAGAGACCCAGTACTTC. It is translated as CASSLSSGWQETQYF.

The chain carries TRBV5-8 and TRBJ2-1, with TRBD1 matching 7 bases. The CDR3 extends over 19 amino acids. Germline V lookup: CDR1 SGHTS, CDR2 YDEGEE. V lost 0 bases and J lost 5; bases outside the gene matches: 17. The CDR3 reads CASSLGSGRVWDRNNEQFF. CDR3 sequence (DNA): TGTGCCAGCAGCTTGGGTTCGGGGCGTGTCTGGGACAGAAACAATGAGCAGTTCTTC.